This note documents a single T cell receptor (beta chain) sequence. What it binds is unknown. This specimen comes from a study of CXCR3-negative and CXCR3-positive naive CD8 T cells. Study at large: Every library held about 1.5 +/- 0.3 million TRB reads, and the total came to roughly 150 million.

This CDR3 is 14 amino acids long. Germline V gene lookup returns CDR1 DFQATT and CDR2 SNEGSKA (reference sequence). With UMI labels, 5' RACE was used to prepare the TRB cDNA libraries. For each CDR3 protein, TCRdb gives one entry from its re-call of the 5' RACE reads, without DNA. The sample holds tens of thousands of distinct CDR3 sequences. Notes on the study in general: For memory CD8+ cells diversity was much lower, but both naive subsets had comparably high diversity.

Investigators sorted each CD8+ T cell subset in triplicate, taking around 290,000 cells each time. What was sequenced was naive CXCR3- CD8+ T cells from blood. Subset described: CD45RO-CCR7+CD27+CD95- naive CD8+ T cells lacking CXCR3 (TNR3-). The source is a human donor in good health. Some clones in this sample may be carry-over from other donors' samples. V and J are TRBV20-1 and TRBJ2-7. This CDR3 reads CSALRTNWGYEQYF.